The 21 T cell receptor beta chains below all came from one sample that was sequenced in a study of cytomegalovirus exposure and HLA in healthy donors. PCR used 60 Vbeta primers and 13 Jbeta primers. The assay was immunoSEQ multiplex PCR, and TCRdb's table has in-frame clones only and misses some. There are about 67,000 clones in the sample; 68% occur only once, and approximately 2% lies in the top ten. Sequencing was performed on PBMCs. These receptors originate from a woman under 40 in good health and CMV-seronegative.

This clone was observed at least ten times. This rearrangement joins TRBV27 to TRBJ2-2; the match to TRBD1 covers 9 bases. The CDR3 totals 14 residues. V shed 9 bases and J 6 bases; nucleotides not matched to a gene: 8. CDR1 and CDR2 (germline): MNHEY, SMNVEV (reference sequence). CDR3 coding DNA: TGTGCCAGTTATTCCGGGACAGGGTCCGGGGAGCTGTTTTTT. This gives the protein CASYSGTGSGELFF.

This clone was seen a single time. The chain employs TRBV19 and TRBJ1-5; a possible D gene is TRBD1 (5 bases). Germline-derived CDR1 and CDR2 are LNHDA and SQIVND (reference sequence). Trimming stripped 1 base from V and 3 bases from J, with 7 bases between. The CDR3 runs to 14 residues. CDR3: CASSIGQFNQPQHF. CDR3 nucleotide sequence: TGTGCCAGTAGTATAGGACAGTTCAATCAGCCCCAGCATTTT.

V is TRBV6-5 and J is TRBJ2-7; D might be TRBD2 (5 bases). The germline V gene has CDR1 MNHEY and CDR2 SVGAGI. The CDR3 length is 14 residues. V shed 5 bases and J shed 0 bases, with 11 bases lying between them. In nucleotides, the CDR3 is TGTGCCAGCAGTGTTGAGGGCGGCTCCTACGAGCAGTACTTC. Its translation: CASSVEGGSYEQYF.

The J gene is TRBJ2-5, the V gene TRBV11-2; 11 bases match TRBD2. The V gene end was trimmed by 4 bases and the J gene end by 7 bases; junction bases not matched to a gene: 11. Germline CDR1 and CDR2: SGHAT and FQNNGV. This CDR3 has 16 amino acids. For the CDR3, the DNA is TGTGCCAGCAGCTCCCGTAGCGGGGGGGCCAAAGGGACCCAGTACTTC. Its protein is CASSSRSGGAKGTQYF.

J is TRBJ1-2 and V is TRBV2, with unresolved D. The germline gives CDR1 SNHLY, CDR2 FYNNEI. The CDR3 consists of 14 residues. V was trimmed by 4 bases and J by 3 bases, leaving 12 bases between them. Here the CDR3 DNA reads TGTGCCAGCAGTGGATTTGGAGGCTACTATGGCTACACCTTC. Translating gives CASSGFGGYYGYTF.

Only a few counts were recorded for this clone. Other nucleotide sequences in the sample specify the same CDR3. The gene calls are TRBV6-1 and TRBJ1-2; D might be TRBD1 (5 bases). V gave up 0 bases and J gave up 4 bases, with 18 bases separating them. The CDR3 totals 17 residues. Looked up from germline, CDR1 is MNHNS and CDR2 is SASEGT. CDR3 protein: CASSEAVGATGLYGYTF. The CDR3 region has the DNA TGTGCCAGCAGTGAAGCGGTTGGGGCTACAGGTCTCTATGGCTACACCTTC.

The J gene is TRBJ2-7, the V gene TRBV7-9; D might be TRBD2 (6 bases). The CDR3 extends over 15 amino acids. Germline V gives CDR1 SEHNR, CDR2 FQNEAQ (reference sequence). V shed 3 bases and J shed 6 bases, with 18 bases lying between them. CDR3 sequence reads: CASSLWDLPTTEQYF. The DNA for the CDR3 is TGTGCCAGCAGCTTGTGGGACTTACCTACTACCGAGCAGTACTTC.

The chain uses TRBV7-2 and TRBJ2-3; 11 positions agree with TRBD2. V dropped 5 bases and J dropped 5; count of bases not matched to a gene: 9. This CDR3 spans 16 amino acids. Germline values: CDR1 SGHTA, CDR2 FQGNSA. CDR3 DNA sequence: TGTGCCAGCAGCCGCACGCCTAGCGGGGGGAAAGATACGCAGTATTTT. Amino acid sequence: CASSRTPSGGKDTQYF.

The V and J genes are TRBV2 and TRBJ1-2; 8 bases map to TRBD1. Per germline, CDR1 SNHLY and CDR2 FYNNEI. The CDR3 totals 13 residues. V gave up 6 bases and J gave up 4 bases; unmatched junction bases: 4. This CDR3 is CASRVDRGYGYTF. The CDR3 DNA follows: TGTGCCAGCAGAGTAGACAGGGGCTATGGCTACACCTTC.

The chain couples TRBV12-5 to TRBJ1-2; D is perhaps TRBD1 (6 bases). Germline lookup yields CDR1 LGHNT and CDR2 FRNRAP. This CDR3 contains 15 residues. V gave up 4 bases and J gave up 4 bases, with 16 bases separating them. CDR3 region: CASGSLGGARYGYTF. DNA for the CDR3: TGTGCTAGTGGTTCCCTGGGGGGGGCGCGCTATGGCTACACCTTC.

The chain is built from TRBV11-3 and TRBJ2-3; 9 bases map to TRBD2. Trimming removed 4 bases from V and 1 base from J; junction bases left unmatched: 12. Germline lookup yields CDR1 SGHNT and CDR2 YENEEA. This CDR3 spans 18 amino acids. CDR3 coding DNA: TGTGCCAGCAGCTCGCGTGGTGCTAGCGGGGAACGCACAGATACGCAGTATTTT. Translating gives CASSSRGASGERTDTQYF.

The chain is built from TRBV28 and TRBJ2-3; 7 bases match TRBD2. The CDR3 spans 16 residues. Germline V gives CDR1 MDHEN, CDR2 SYDVKM. Germline trimming cut 7 bases from V and 5 bases from J; bases unmatched to any gene: 15. Written as DNA, the CDR3 is TGTGCCAGCACTCACCAAGCGGGAAAAGATAAAGATACGCAGTATTTT. Translated, it gives CASTHQAGKDKDTQYF.

This chain joins TRBV18 and TRBJ2-3; 7 bases align to TRBD2. This CDR3 comprises 14 residues. CDR1 and CDR2 from the germline V gene are KGHSH and LQKENI. Trimming removed 8 bases from V and 0 bases from J; junction bases left unmatched: 5. Here the CDR3 reads CASREGLSTDTQYF. In nucleotides, the CDR3 is TGTGCCAGCCGAGAGGGACTAAGCACAGATACGCAGTATTTT.

The CDR3 spells CASSDPVTGELFF. The CDR3 coding sequence is TGTGCCAGCAGTGACCCGGTCACCGGGGAGCTGTTTTTT. The V gene is TRBV6-4, the J gene TRBJ2-2; D is unresolved. V was cut by 2 bases and J by 4 bases, with 5 bases left in between. Germline values: CDR1 MRHNA, CDR2 SNTAGT. CDR3 length equals 13 residues.

The chain uses TRBV6-6 and TRBJ1-5; D might be TRBD1 (6 bases). In germline, CDR1 is MNHNY, CDR2 SVGAGI (reference sequence). Trimming left V 7 bases short and J 5 bases short, with 15 bases between. The length of the CDR3 is 14 residues. CDR3: CASTPGTLYQPQHF. For the CDR3, the DNA is TGTGCCAGCACTCCCGGGACATTGTATCAGCCCCAGCATTTT.

The chain recombines TRBV11-3 with TRBJ1-4; D is perhaps TRBD1 (6 bases). The CDR3 sequence is 16 residues long. CDR1 and CDR2 (germline): SGHNT, YENEEA. V dropped 1 base and J dropped 5 bases, with 14 bases sitting between them. The DNA for the CDR3 is TGTGCCAGCAGCTTAGGGGGGCCAGGCGGGAATGAAAAACTGTTTTTT. Translation gives CASSLGGPGGNEKLFF.

This clone was recorded a few times. The rearrangement uses TRBV11-3 and TRBJ2-1; D possibly corresponds to TRBD2 (7 bases). Germline CDR1 and CDR2: SGHNT and YENEEA. CDR3 length: 16 residues. The ends were cut back, 3 bases at V and 2 bases at J, with 14 bases in the middle. The CDR3 region has the DNA TGTGCCAGCAGCTTTAGAGGGGGGGCCGCCTACAATGAGCAGTTCTTC. As protein: CASSFRGGAAYNEQFF.

The V gene is TRBV7-2, the J gene TRBJ1-2; maybe TRBD1 (5 bases). This CDR3 has 13 residues. CDR1 SGHTA and CDR2 FQGNSA come from the germline V gene. The V end lost 4 bases, the J end lost 8 bases, and 14 bases lay between the germline ends. CDR3 in amino acids: CASSSTVRSGYTF. For the CDR3, the DNA is TGTGCCAGCAGCTCGACAGTTCGCTCGGGCTACACCTTC.

This sequence joins TRBV7-2 and TRBJ2-3; no clear D gene. The CDR3 spans 17 residues. Per germline, CDR1 SGHTA and CDR2 FQGNSA. V was cut by 5 bases and J by 0 bases, with 18 bases left in between. CDR3 nucleotides: TGTGCCAGCAGCCCCCATGCGAGGAAAACTAGCACAGATACGCAGTATTTT. Residues: CASSPHARKTSTDTQYF.

This clone was detected only a few times. The rearrangement joins TRBV11-2 to TRBJ1-1; tentatively, D is TRBD1 (6 bases). V lost 1 base and J 0 bases, leaving 6 bases between the germline ends. Germline V CDR1 and CDR2: SGHAT, FQNNGV. The CDR3 is 14 residues long. The CDR3 nucleotides read TGTGCCAGCAGCTTAGGACAGGTGAACACTGAAGCTTTCTTT. It codes for CASSLGQVNTEAFF.

The J gene is TRBJ1-2, the V gene TRBV28, with TRBD1 matching 8 bases. J gave up 4 bases and V 5 bases, and 12 bases lay outside the gene matches. This CDR3 contains 16 residues. Looked up from germline, CDR1 is MDHEN and CDR2 is SYDVKM. CDR3 loop: CASSPPTGEELYGYTF. CDR3 bases: TGTGCCAGCAGTCCCCCGACAGGGGAGGAACTCTATGGCTACACCTTC.